The 14 T cell receptor beta chains listed next were all sequenced from one sample in a study of cytomegalovirus exposure and HLA in healthy donors (dated by TCRdb to 2017 to 2019). Receptors were amplified or captured by the immunoSEQ multiplex PCR assay. Held by TCRdb, this immuneACCESS table contains in-frame sequences only and omits some clones. Under half of the omission traces to an unresolved V gene where checked; the cause of the rest is unknown. A total of 200,000 or so clones appear in this sample, roughly 82% of them only once. Of the sample, under 15% falls within the top ten clones. Sequencing was done on a sample of PBMCs. The source of these receptors is a woman aged 25 to 39 in good health and CMV-seropositive.

The V and J genes are TRBV6-1 and TRBJ1-3; D uncertain. This CDR3 has 12 residues. Trimming removed 6 bases from V and 4 bases from J, with 7 bases in between. Germline values: CDR1 MNHNS, CDR2 SASEGT. The CDR3 nucleotides read TGTGCCAGCAGCCATGCGGGAAACACCATATATTTT. It translates to CASSHAGNTIYF.

V gene TRBV18 combines with J gene TRBJ2-7; the D gene is possibly TRBD2 (5 bases). CDR3 length equals 15 residues. Germline CDR1 is KGHSH and CDR2 is LQKENI. V was clipped by 2 bases and J by 1 base, with 12 bases between them. The CDR3 nucleotides are TGTGCCAGCTCACCATCGGGGAGAACTTCCTACGAGCAGTACTTC. Translated, it gives CASSPSGRTSYEQYF.

Only a few counts were recorded for this clone. The chain uses TRBV7-9 and TRBJ2-1; D possibly corresponds to TRBD1 (6 bases). The CDR3 totals 13 residues. Germline-derived CDR1 and CDR2 are SEHNR and FQNEAQ (reference sequence). Trimming took 1 base from V and 6 from J, leaving 7 bases between them. In nucleotides, the CDR3 is TGTGCCAGCAGCTTAGACAGGGTCAATGAGCAGTTCTTC. Residues: CASSLDRVNEQFF.

This CDR3 reads CASSELDRGYSDTQYF. CDR3 nucleotide sequence: TGTGCCAGCAGTGAGCTGGACAGGGGTTATTCCGATACGCAGTATTTT. V is TRBV2 and J is TRBJ2-3; 9 nucleotides align to TRBD1. The V segment lost 3 bases and the J segment 6 bases; nucleotides outside the gene matches: 10. This CDR3 region has 16 residues. Germline V lookup: CDR1 SNHLY, CDR2 FYNNEI.

The chain links TRBV7-9 to TRBJ1-3, with D possibly being TRBD1 (5 bases). Germline V gene data show CDR1 as SEHNR and CDR2 as FQNEAQ (reference sequence). V shed 11 bases and J shed 0 bases, with 11 bases lying between them. The CDR3 runs 13 residues. The chain's CDR3 is CAGGEFSGNTIYF. CDR3 nucleotides: TGTGCCGGAGGGGAGTTCTCTGGAAACACCATATATTTT. The whole variable domain, filled in from reference TRBV7-9 and TRBJ1-3, reads DTGVSQNPRHKITKRGQNVTFRCDPISEHNRLYWYRQTLGQGPEFLTYFQNEAQLEKSRLLSDRFSAERPKGSFSTLEIQRTEQGDSAMYLCAGGEFSGNTIYFGEGSWLTVV.

This chain uses TRBV9 with TRBJ2-5, with TRBD2 as a possible D gene (5 bases). V gave up 4 bases and J gave up 4 bases, with 11 bases separating them. There are 13 residues in the CDR3. Germline CDR1 SGDLS, CDR2 YYNGEE. The CDR3 loop is CASSRGSGETQYF. The CDR3 DNA is TGTGCCAGCAGCAGAGGGAGTGGAGAGACCCAGTACTTC.

This chain links TRBV6-5 with TRBJ1-1; no definite D call. The CDR3 is 12 residues long. Looked up from germline, CDR1 is MNHEY and CDR2 is SVGAGI. V lost 5 bases and J lost 7, with 11 bases in between. The CDR3 DNA sequence: TGTGCCAGCAGTCAGGTTACGAGTGAAGCTTTCTTT. It translates to CASSQVTSEAFF.

The chain employs TRBV6-6 and TRBJ2-7; TRBD2 agrees at 8 bases. The trim removed 5 bases at V and 3 bases at J, leaving 12 bases unmatched. CDR3 length: 16 residues. CDR1 and CDR2 (germline): MNHNY, SVGAGI (reference sequence). The CDR3 loop reads CASSARAGGPIYEQYF. In nucleotides, the CDR3 is TGTGCCAGCAGTGCCCGTGCGGGAGGACCCATCTACGAGCAGTACTTC.

This chain links TRBV9 with TRBJ1-2, with D maybe TRBD1 (5 bases). The CDR3 is 14 amino acids. V lost 4 bases and J 2 bases, leaving 12 bases between the germline ends. Germline V lookup: CDR1 SGDLS, CDR2 YYNGEE. Here the CDR3 DNA reads TGTGCCAGCAGCCTTTTTGGGGGGAACTATGGCTACACCTTC. This codes for CASSLFGGNYGYTF.

In regard to this clone: At one end, the junction sequence differs from germline, possibly due to a read error. The V gene is TRBV7-7, the J gene TRBJ2-1; TRBD1 aligns across 8 bases. This CDR3 contains 14 residues. The germline V gene has CDR1 SSHAT and CDR2 FNYEAQ (reference sequence). The CDR3 DNA follows: TGTGCTAGCAGTTCGACAGGGGCTTTCGATGAGCAGTTCTTC. This gives the protein CASSSTGAFDEQFF.

The chain carries TRBV30 and TRBJ2-5; 10 nucleotides line up with TRBD2. This CDR3 spans 17 amino acids. V lost 0 bases, J lost 5 bases, and 12 bases stayed unmatched. Germline V lookup: CDR1 GTSNPN, CDR2 SVGIG (reference sequence). In DNA, the CDR3 is TGTGCCTGGAGTGTGAGGGCGCTAGCGGGAGTAGGGGAGACCCAGTACTTC. Amino acid sequence: CAWSVRALAGVGETQYF. Together with reference TRBV30 and TRBJ2-5, the CDR3 gives the full variable domain: SQTIHQWPATLVQPVGSPLSLECTVEGTSNPNLYWYRQAAGRGLQLLFYSVGIGQISSEVPQNLSASRPQDRQFILSSKKLLLSDSGFYLCAWSVRALAGVGETQYFGPGTRLLVL.

The chain recombines TRBV5-1 with TRBJ2-1, with 8 positions matching TRBD1. With 0 bases clipped from V and 8 bases from J, the junction kept 4 bases outside the gene matches. Germline values: CDR1 SGHRS, CDR2 YFSETQ. The CDR3 is made up of 14 amino acids. The CDR3 DNA sequence: TGCGCCAGCAGCTTGGGGGACAGGATATATGAGCAGTTCTTC. Residues: CASSLGDRIYEQFF.

This clone turned up a few times. The chain uses TRBV6-1 and TRBJ2-5, with 12 bases fitting TRBD1. V was clipped by 7 bases and J by 5 bases; unmatched bases: 8. Germline loops: CDR1 MNHNS, CDR2 SASEGT. CDR3 length: 15 residues. The CDR3 bases are TGTGCCAGCACGTCCGGGACAGGGGGCGTGGAGACCCAGTACTTC. Translation: CASTSGTGGVETQYF.

This clone appeared a single time. The V and J genes are TRBV5-1 and TRBJ2-2; D is perhaps TRBD1 (6 bases). With 4 bases removed from V and 6 bases from J, the gap between germline ends came to 10 bases. Germline V gene lookup returns CDR1 SGHRS and CDR2 YFSETQ. CDR3 size: 13 residues. This CDR3 is CASSVRGAGELFF. CDR3 nucleotides: TGCGCCAGCAGCGTCAGGGGTGCCGGGGAGCTGTTTTTT.